These T cell receptor beta chains were read from a single sample in a study of identical twins. TCRdb analysed the 5' RACE reads with MiXCR anew, one entry per CDR3 protein. Among under 900,000 distinct CDR3 sequences listed, roughly an eighth were seen once. These data were likewise used in another study, on yellow fever vaccine responses in identical twins.

The specimen was PBMCs. Receptor source: a woman aged 18-30 years in good health. CDR3s include the opening cysteine and the closing phenylalanine or tryptophan. Each record gives: J gene, CDR3 length, V gene, CDR3 protein.

>TRBJ2-3|16|TRBV25-1
CASSEYIGRGTDTQYF
>TRBJ2-7|12|TRBV3-1
CASSQDFTEQYF
>TRBJ1-2|12|TRBV20-1
CSASTGVYGYTF
>TRBJ1-2|11|TRBV2
CASTGLGGYTF
>TRBJ1-3|16|TRBV3-1
CASSQFGTGERNTIYF
>TRBJ2-2|14|TRBV24-1
CATSDLDVTGELFF
>TRBJ2-6|17|TRBV12-3/TRBV12-4
CASSLARGGPGANVLTF
>TRBJ2-1|14|TRBV12-5
CASGVGLEYNEQFF
>TRBJ1-5|15|TRBV2
CASSGHGGSNQPQHF
>TRBJ2-5|12|TRBV2
CARGTGGETQYF
>TRBJ2-5|15|TRBV5-1
CASSLEGQGWETQYF
>TRBJ1-5|14|TRBV5-6
CASSLVSEGQPQHF
>TRBJ2-3|12|TRBV20-1
CSARVPTDTQYF
>TRBJ2-2|17|TRBV7-6
CASSLDPGQGRTGELFF
>TRBJ2-5|13|TRBV7-9
CASRPTTSETQYF
>TRBJ2-3|13|TRBV19
CASRGASTDTQYF
>TRBJ1-2|13|TRBV20-1
CSAYRTETNGYTF
>TRBJ1-5|13|TRBV28
CASKGGSNQPQHF
>TRBJ2-1|15|TRBV9
CASSVEGRRYNEQFF
>TRBJ2-3|19|TRBV7-6
CASSLDRAGGPTSTDTQYF
>TRBJ2-1|17|TRBV12-3/TRBV12-4
CASSPRPGTPLYNEQFF
>TRBJ2-1|20|TRBV11-1
CASSSFRTEFRPSSYNEQFF
>TRBJ2-1|14|TRBV10-2
CASSDSLSYNEQFF
>TRBJ2-3|19|TRBV20-1
CSARPLAGTGRVSTDTQYF
>TRBJ1-4|15|TRBV16
CASSQSGTAREKLFF
>TRBJ2-1|15|TRBV12-3/TRBV12-4
CASSTPTTGFNEQFF
>TRBJ1-5|16|TRBV6-1
CASSTGSEGRGQPQHF
>TRBJ2-4|17|TRBV28
CASSLWLEAPWENIQYF
>TRBJ2-2|14|TRBV5-1
CASTQQGNTGELFF
>TRBJ2-3|12|TRBV20-1
CSARARTDTQYF
>TRBJ2-5|14|TRBV5-1
CASSLFSQQETQYF
>TRBJ2-1|11|TRBV10-3
CAISIAGEQFF
>TRBJ2-7|16|TRBV12-3/TRBV12-4
CASSSRVRTGVYEQYF
>TRBJ2-7|14|TRBV11-3
CASSLVDGAYEQYF
>TRBJ2-3|13|TRBV12-3/TRBV12-4
CASSYGVENTQYF
>TRBJ2-7|13|TRBV28
CAWGVPGGYEQYF
>TRBJ2-1|15|TRBV5-6
CASSLGDRTFNEQFF
>TRBJ2-3|16|TRBV28
CASSFPRTTSTDTQYF
>TRBJ2-2|15|TRBV12-3/TRBV12-4
CASSQITGGTGELFF
>TRBJ1-2|12|TRBV6-2/TRBV6-3
CASRDFSYGYTF
>TRBJ2-4|12|TRBV11-2
CASSLDINIQYF
>TRBJ2-7|14|TRBV15
CATSREVKVGEQYF
>TRBJ2-7|15|TRBV7-9
CASSLGVGVSYEQYF
>TRBJ2-1|15|TRBV7-9
CASSLDQGAISEQFF
>TRBJ1-2|14|TRBV29-1
CSVVAGSSSYGYTF
>TRBJ2-2|15|TRBV4-1
CASRPPGGGTGELFF
>TRBJ2-2|13|TRBV3-1
CASSRKKTGELFF
>TRBJ2-2|17|TRBV19
CASSIDHAGVNTGELFF
>TRBJ2-2|13|TRBV29-1
CSVEVGPTGELFF
>TRBJ2-1|14|TRBV10-3
CATMTGGLNNEQFF
>TRBJ1-1|16|TRBV5-1
CASSLGMVTDNTEAFF
>TRBJ1-1|15|TRBV5-1
CASSLAGEGGTEAFF
>TRBJ2-1|14|TRBV2
CASTQTQSYNEQFF
>TRBJ2-1|12|TRBV20-1
CSARGYYNEQFF
>TRBJ2-3|16|TRBV6-4
CASSRTSGSAEDTQYF
>TRBJ2-1|17|TRBV27
CASSLSPMTGSASEQFF
>TRBJ2-1|19|TRBV11-1
CASSSDYFTSSREYNEQFF